This T cell receptor (beta chain) stems from a study of blood T cell repertoires in COVID-19. Study overall: The United States, Italy and Spain were the sources of the acute and convalescent COVID-19 samples. T cells, B-cell-depleted T cells, or PBMCs supplied cDNA or gDNA.

The CDR3 consists of 13 residues. In germline, CDR1 is SGDLS, CDR2 YYNGEE. V was clipped by 2 bases and J by 1 base, with 6 bases between them. Sequencing was performed with immunoSEQ multiplex PCR; in TCRdb, only in-frame clones are kept and a portion is missing. The sample holds 350,000 to 450,000 clones, 86% seen once. The clonotype comes from a woman aged 55-70 years with COVID-19, enrolled during active disease. The chain links TRBV9 to TRBJ1-2; D not certain. The sequenced material came from peripheral blood. The CDR3 bases are TGTGCCAGCAGCGTTAGCGGTAACTATGGCTACACCTTC. Protein sequence: CASSVSGNYGYTF.